This T cell receptor (beta chain) stems from a study of blood T cell repertoires in COVID-19. Study in general: Whether acute or convalescent, the COVID-19 samples came from the United States, Italy and Spain. Sources were T cells, B-cell-depleted T cells, or PBMCs; the material itself was cDNA or gDNA.

Original processing notes: Amplifying reference gene primers gave estimates of nucleated cell counts. TCRdb's table, derived via immunoSEQ multiplex PCR, lists solely in-frame clones and lacks some. V, J and clone size are taken as reported in that table, and D and trimming were inferred from the DNA itself. Of about 130,000 clones in the sample, roughly 80% were seen once. The CDR3 totals 12 residues. Germline CDR1 and CDR2: SEHNR and FQNEAQ (reference sequence). V lost 2 bases to trimming and J lost 5 bases, with 6 bases between them. The chain joins TRBV7-9 to TRBJ2-5; D not certain. The clonotype comes from a woman of 80 years or more with acute or convalescent COVID-19. Input material: peripheral blood. CDR3 DNA: TGTGCCAGCAGCTTACGGGTCGAGACCCAGTACTTC. Protein product: CASSLRVETQYF.